What follows are 29 T cell receptor beta chains derived from one specimen sequenced in a study of blood T cells in healthy people across ages. Combining a sample-barcoded 5' primer with a J-beta primer mix, a second PCR ran for roughly 7 to 12 cycles. TCRdb fed the 5' RACE reads into MiXCR, producing one record per CDR3 protein. The sample has around 1.5 million distinct CDR3 sequences, roughly 32% seen once. Material: blood. All receptors come from a woman in her 30s in good health.

The chain is built from TRBV6-1 and TRBJ2-3, with D maybe TRBD2 (5 bases). CDR3 length: 13 amino acids. CDR1 and CDR2 (germline): MNHNS, SASEGT. Trimming took 2 bases from V and 6 from J, leaving 9 bases between them. The chain's CDR3 is CASSEYIADTQYF. In DNA, the CDR3 is TGTGCCAGCAGTGAATATATAGCGGATACGCAGTATTTT.

V usage is TRBV20-1 and J usage is TRBJ2-5; D is perhaps TRBD2 (6 bases). Germline CDR1 and CDR2: DFQATT and SNEGSKA (reference sequence). Deletions cut 1 base from V and 5 bases from J, with 11 bases between. The CDR3 has 13 amino acids. The CDR3, as DNA: TGCAGTGCTAGAGTCAGCGGAGGGGAGACCCAGTACTTC. Translating it yields CSARVSGGETQYF.

Concerning this clonotype itself: This may be a read error: a much more frequent sequence differs by one nucleotide. The chain links TRBV7-9 to TRBJ2-1, with 7 bases lining up with TRBD1. CDR1 SEHNR and CDR2 FQNEAQ come from the germline V gene (reference sequence). The length of the CDR3 is 12 residues. With V trimmed by 11 bases and J by 7 bases, 8 bases remained unmatched. CDR3 amino acids: CAGKIQGNEQFF. The CDR3 DNA reads TGTGCCGGCAAAATACAGGGGAATGAGCAGTTCTTC.

The chain joins TRBV4-1 to TRBJ1-2; TRBD1 agrees at 8 bases. The CDR3 length is 16 residues. CDR1 is MGHRA, CDR2 YSYEKL, per germline. The V and J ends lost 0 bases and 5 bases, in that order; junction bases with no gene match: 8. The CDR3 sequence is CASSQDPQGAGYGYTF. CDR3 DNA sequence: TGCGCCAGCAGCCAAGACCCCCAGGGGGCAGGGTATGGCTACACCTTC.

A word on this clonotype: A read error may produce the germline difference seen at one junction end. The V call is TRBV7-6, the J call TRBJ2-3, with 8 bases lining up with TRBD2. In germline, CDR1 is SGHVS, CDR2 FNYEAQ. This CDR3 comprises 15 residues. The chain's CDR3 is CASGLSGGPSDTQYF. The CDR3, as DNA: TGTGCCAGCGGCTTATCGGGAGGGCCCTCAGATACGCAGTATTTT.

This clonotype has a handful of counts. This chain connects TRBV27 to TRBJ2-1, with 11 bases lining up with TRBD2. Germline CDR1 is MNHEY and CDR2 is SMNVEV (reference sequence). The CDR3 runs to 16 residues. After removal of 2 bases from V and 10 bases from J, the junction contained 10 bases not matched to a gene. The CDR3, as DNA: TGTGCCAGCAGTTTAGGTACTAGCGGGAGAGGGGAAGAGCAGTTCTTC. Its translation is CASSLGTSGRGEEQFF.

This clonotype was picked up a small number of times. This chain uses TRBV9 with TRBJ1-6; no firm D call. Per the germline V gene, CDR1 is SGDLS and CDR2 is YYNGEE. The CDR3 runs 13 residues. V was pared by 0 bases and J by 8 bases, with 6 bases between. For the CDR3, the DNA is TGTGCCAGCAGCGTAGATTTGGATTCACCCCTCCACTTT. Translation gives CASSVDLDSPLHF.

The J gene is TRBJ1-1, the V gene TRBV27; TRBD1 aligns across 9 bases. The CDR3 totals 14 residues. Trimming cost V 8 bases and J 4 bases; bases outside gene matches: 8. In germline, CDR1 is MNHEY, CDR2 SMNVEV (reference sequence). The CDR3 loop reads CASRLMTGGTEAFF. As DNA, the CDR3 is TGTGCCAGCCGCTTGATGACAGGGGGCACTGAAGCTTTCTTT.

A word on this clonotype: This may stem from a read error, because a much larger clone lies one nucleotide away. The V and J genes are TRBV2 and TRBJ2-3; D unresolved. The CDR3 is 15 amino acids. The germline CDR1 and CDR2 sequences are SNHLY and FYNNEI. Trimming shortened V by 11 bases and J by 4 bases, and 22 bases separated the two germline ends. The CDR3 DNA reads TGTGCCTGCACCGGTCGGCCCTGGGATCCAGATACGCAGTATTTT. As protein: CACTGRPWDPDTQYF.

The rearrangement joins TRBV7-4 to TRBJ2-5; TRBD2 might be the D (7 bases). The CDR3 has 16 amino acids. V lost 2 bases to trimming and J lost 7 bases, with 20 bases between them. Germline CDR1 and CDR2: SGHVT and SQSDAQ. CDR3 in amino acids: CASSLPRLAGVGTQYF. CDR3 nucleotide sequence: TGTGCCAGCAGCTTACCAAGACTAGCAGGGGTCGGGACCCAGTACTTC.

The chain links TRBV20-1 to TRBJ2-5, with D possibly being TRBD2 (5 bases). The CDR3 spans 15 residues. V was trimmed by 4 bases and J by 11 bases, leaving 26 bases between them. The germline CDR1 and CDR2 sequences are DFQATT and SNEGSKA (reference sequence). The DNA of the CDR3 is TGCAGTGCTATACAGCCGGGAACCTCCTACAATGAGCAGTACTTC. Its protein product is CSAIQPGTSYNEQYF.

The sample holds a few counts of this clonotype. This chain joins TRBV20-1 and TRBJ2-1; D gene ambiguous. The CDR3 is 12 residues long. CDR1 DFQATT and CDR2 SNEGSKA come from the germline V gene (reference sequence). With 0 bases removed from V and 8 bases from J, the gap between germline ends came to 8 bases. The DNA of the CDR3 is TGCAGTGCTAGAGACCCCCAGGATGAGCAGTTCTTC. Protein sequence: CSARDPQDEQFF.

The chain couples TRBV12-3 or TRBV12-4 to TRBJ2-7; 7 bases fit TRBD1. Trimming removed 6 bases from V and 7 bases from J; junction bases left unmatched: 6. The CDR3 is 12 residues long. The CDR3: CASSPGTVEQYF. CDR3 DNA: TGTGCCAGCAGCCCCGGGACAGTAGAGCAGTACTTC.

This clonotype came up a few times. V usage is TRBV4-1 and J usage is TRBJ1-1; no firm D call. The V gene lost 0 bases and the J gene lost 5 bases, with 7 bases spanning the gap. Germline V CDR1 and CDR2: MGHRA, YSYEKL. The length of the CDR3 is 13 residues. The CDR3 region is CASSQDWITEAFF. The CDR3 nucleotides read TGCGCCAGCAGCCAAGATTGGATTACTGAAGCTTTCTTT.

A note on this clonotype: One junction end does not reproduce the germline sequence, and a read error may be involved. The chain is built from TRBV6-1 and TRBJ1-2; 12 bases line up with TRBD1. Germline CDR1 and CDR2: MNHNS and SASEGT. The CDR3 runs 18 residues. As DNA, the CDR3 is TGTGCCAGCAGGGAAGACCGAGGGGGACAGGGGGCGCGGTATGGCTACACCTTC. This encodes CASREDRGGQGARYGYTF.

The J gene is TRBJ2-7, the V gene TRBV29-1; D gene uncertain. The V end lost 5 bases, the J end lost 0 bases, and 5 bases lay between the germline ends. The germline gives CDR1 SQVTM, CDR2 ANQGSEA. This CDR3 is built from 11 residues. The CDR3 sequence is CSVKYSYEQYF. The CDR3 region has the DNA TGCAGCGTTAAGTACTCCTACGAGCAGTACTTC.

In this sample, this clonotype turned up many times. The chain has TRBV12-3 or TRBV12-4 and TRBJ2-3; tentative D call: TRBD1 (6 bases). V was clipped by 6 bases and J by 6 bases, with 10 bases between them. The CDR3 runs 12 residues. The CDR3 bases are TGTGCCAGCAGCGGGACACTGGATACGCAGTATTTT. Residues: CASSGTLDTQYF.

This clonotype turned up a few times. The V gene is TRBV30, the J gene TRBJ2-5; D tentatively reads TRBD1 or TRBD2 (6 bases each). Germline values: CDR1 GTSNPN, CDR2 SVGIG (reference sequence). The CDR3 is made up of 11 amino acids. Trimming left V 5 bases short and J 4 bases short, with 8 bases between. This chain's CDR3 is CAWEGGETQYF. CDR3 DNA sequence: TGTGCCTGGGAGGGGGGAGAGACCCAGTACTTC.

V and J are TRBV28 and TRBJ2-1, with TRBD2 matching 11 bases. Germline values: CDR1 MDHEN, CDR2 SYDVKM. CDR3 length: 15 residues. Losses at the gene ends were 5 bases for V and 9 bases for J; bases not matched to a gene: 9. The DNA for the CDR3 is TGTGCCAGCAGTCTCAGACTAGCGGGGTTTGTTGAGCAGTTCTTC. Its protein is CASSLRLAGFVEQFF.

This clonotype was counted a few times. This sequence joins TRBV6-5 and TRBJ2-3; 12 bases match TRBD2. The CDR3 is 16 residues long. J gave up 4 bases and V 4 bases, and 6 bases lay outside the gene matches. Germline values: CDR1 MNHEY, CDR2 SVGAGI. DNA of the CDR3: TGTGCCAGCAGTTCCCTACTAGCGGGAGGCGCAGATACGCAGTATTTT. It specifies CASSSLLAGGADTQYF.

This chain links TRBV30 with TRBJ1-2; D possibly corresponds to TRBD1 (6 bases). The V gene's germline CDR1 is GTSNPN and CDR2 SVGIG (reference sequence). The length of the CDR3 is 12 residues. V gave up 4 bases and J gave up 5 bases, with 11 bases separating them. In DNA form, the CDR3 reads TGTGCCTGGACGAGGGGGGTATATGGCTACACCTTC. This sequence encodes CAWTRGVYGYTF.

The V and J genes are TRBV6-2 or TRBV6-3 and TRBJ2-1, with 15 bases matching TRBD2. Trimming at V came to 4 bases and at J to 9 bases, leaving 10 bases not matched to a gene. Germline CDR1 MNHEY, CDR2 SVGEGT. The CDR3 contains 17 residues. The CDR3 here is CASSSDGLAGGMGEQFF. The CDR3 region has the DNA TGTGCCAGCAGTTCTGACGGACTAGCGGGAGGGATGGGTGAGCAGTTCTTC.

The V and J genes are TRBV13 and TRBJ2-3; 9 positions agree with TRBD2. From germline, CDR1 is PRHDT and CDR2 FYEKMQ (reference sequence). V shed 6 bases and J 5 bases; nucleotides not matched to a gene: 9. CDR3 length equals 15 residues. CDR3 DNA: TGTGCCAGCAGTCAGGGTGCGGGGGGGAAAGATACGCAGTATTTT. Translating it yields CASSQGAGGKDTQYF.

Only a few counts were recorded for this clonotype. The chain employs TRBV7-8 and TRBJ2-7; 8 nucleotides agree with TRBD2. The CDR3 sequence is 13 residues long. With V trimmed by 5 bases and J by 2 bases, 2 bases remained unmatched. The germline V gene encodes CDR1 SGHVS and CDR2 FQNEAQ. The CDR3 spells CASSKRETYEQYF. The CDR3 coding sequence is TGTGCCAGCAGCAAGCGGGAGACCTACGAGCAGTACTTC. The variable domain in full, completed from reference TRBV7-8 and TRBJ2-7, reads GAGVSQSPRYKVAKRGQDVALRCDPISGHVSLFWYQQALGQGPEFLTYFQNEAQLDKSGLPSDRFFAERPEGSVSTLKIQRTQQEDSAVYLCASSKRETYEQYFGPGTRLTVT.

This clonotype was seen more than once but under ten times. J is TRBJ1-1 and V is TRBV5-6; 11 positions agree with TRBD1. J gave up 0 bases and V 4 bases, and 2 bases lay outside the gene matches. Germline CDR1 and CDR2: SGHDT and YYEEEE. The CDR3 runs to 15 residues. The CDR3 loop reads CASSGTGGLNTEAFF. For the CDR3, the DNA is TGTGCCAGCAGCGGGACAGGGGGTTTGAACACTGAAGCTTTCTTT.

The chain links TRBV7-9 to TRBJ2-1, with D perhaps being TRBD1 or TRBD2 (5 bases each). Deletions cut 11 bases from V and 12 bases from J, with 29 bases between. Germline values: CDR1 SEHNR, CDR2 FQNEAQ (reference sequence). This CDR3 has 15 amino acids. This CDR3 reads CAGIVAWTGPLVQFF. The CDR3 nucleotides are TGTGCCGGCATCGTAGCTTGGACGGGACCCCTAGTGCAGTTCTTC.

The chain combines TRBV20-1 with TRBJ1-2; 9 nucleotides agree with TRBD1. The V and J ends lost 1 base and 7 bases, in that order; junction bases with no gene match: 4. Germline V lookup: CDR1 DFQATT, CDR2 SNEGSKA (reference sequence). The CDR3 sequence is 13 residues long. DNA for the CDR3: TGCAGTGCTAGAGTCGGACAGGGGATTGGCTACACCTTC. The encoded protein is CSARVGQGIGYTF.

This clonotype was picked up a small number of times. The chain recombines TRBV14 with TRBJ2-7; D is possibly TRBD2 (5 bases). Germline V gives CDR1 SGHDN, CDR2 FVKESK. Trimming pared 4 bases from V and 0 bases from J, leaving 19 bases between. This CDR3 spans 17 amino acids. The CDR3 sequence is CASSPLADFRSSYEQYF. CDR3 in DNA: TGTGCCAGCAGCCCTTTGGCGGACTTCCGGAGCTCCTACGAGCAGTACTTC.

This clonotype occurred many times. In DNA form, the CDR3 reads TGCAGTGCTCTCGAAAACACAGATACGCAGTATTTT. Translated: CSALENTDTQYF. The chain carries TRBV20-1 and TRBJ2-3, with D uncertain. In germline, CDR1 is DFQATT, CDR2 SNEGSKA (reference sequence). This CDR3 is built from 12 residues. V lost 5 bases and J 2 bases, leaving 8 bases between the germline ends.